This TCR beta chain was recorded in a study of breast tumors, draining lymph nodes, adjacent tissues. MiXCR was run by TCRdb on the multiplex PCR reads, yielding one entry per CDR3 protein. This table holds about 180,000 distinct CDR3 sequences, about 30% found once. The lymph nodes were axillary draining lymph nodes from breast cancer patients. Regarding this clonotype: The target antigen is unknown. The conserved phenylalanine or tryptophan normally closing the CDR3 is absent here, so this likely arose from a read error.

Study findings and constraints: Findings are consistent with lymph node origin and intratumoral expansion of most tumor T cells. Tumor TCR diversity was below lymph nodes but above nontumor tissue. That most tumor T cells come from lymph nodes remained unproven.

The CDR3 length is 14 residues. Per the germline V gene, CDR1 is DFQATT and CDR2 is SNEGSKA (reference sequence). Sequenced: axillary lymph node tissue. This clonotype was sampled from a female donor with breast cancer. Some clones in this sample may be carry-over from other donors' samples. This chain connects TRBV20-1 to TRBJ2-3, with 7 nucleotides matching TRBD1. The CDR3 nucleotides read TGCAGTGCTAGAGTCCCGGGTTGGACAGGTACGCAGTATCTT. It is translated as CSARVPGWTGTQYL.